This is a list of T cell receptor beta chains from one sample in a study of blood T cell repertoires in COVID-19. Sequencing was performed with immunoSEQ multiplex PCR; in TCRdb, only in-frame clones are kept and a portion is missing. Seen here are 85,000 to 90,000 clones, 89% observed once, and the top ten hold around 5.2%. Input material: peripheral blood. Receptors were obtained from a woman of 80 years or more with active COVID-19. CDR3s include the opening cysteine and the closing phenylalanine or tryptophan.

cdr3_aa j_call v_call
CSVAEGADFYEQYF TRBJ2-7 TRBV29-1
CSDVDWEDGYTF TRBJ1-2 TRBV29-1
CASSIRESSYNEQFF TRBJ2-1 TRBV19
CASSLGRERGYTF TRBJ1-2 TRBV5-6
CASSLITGHTEAFF TRBJ1-1 TRBV9
CASSGSGLAGSTGELFF TRBJ2-2 TRBV7-3
CASRPASGSETQYF TRBJ2-5 TRBV3-1/TRBV3-2
CATRDPGQGFLAPGNTIYF TRBJ1-3 TRBV10-3
CASSLGGGGEQYF TRBJ2-7 TRBV12-3/TRBV12-4
CASSYHRDRGYNEQFF TRBJ2-1 TRBV6-2/TRBV6-3
CASSRQGDSYNEQFF TRBJ2-1 TRBV3-1/TRBV3-2
CASSPDRNPWEQYF TRBJ2-7 TRBV7-2
CASARELSYNEQFF TRBJ2-1 TRBV9
CASSLRTGTSGNNEQFF TRBJ2-1 TRBV5-1
CASSHTATDYLHLGRNEQFF TRBJ2-1 TRBV19
CASSSLAGTSVYEQYF TRBJ2-7 TRBV27
CASSRDRGLAGELFF TRBJ2-2 TRBV25-1
CASSFQNTEAFF TRBJ1-1 TRBV11-2
CASKRGHRDNTEAFF TRBJ1-1 TRBV3-1/TRBV3-2
CSVEQGNGKLFF TRBJ1-4 TRBV29-1
CSARGVDTQYF TRBJ2-3 TRBV20-1
CASSRTSGRGNEQFF TRBJ2-1 TRBV7-3
CASSSAVLDTQYF TRBJ2-3 TRBV5-4
CARSLDSPDQETQYF TRBJ2-5 TRBV5-3
CASSVVSGSHNEQFF TRBJ2-1 TRBV9
CASSLVRYGADTQYF TRBJ2-3 TRBV5-1
CASSLMGQGSGNTIYF TRBJ1-3 TRBV28
CASSLGGLGSSHNEQFF TRBJ2-1 TRBV7-6
CASSPSNEKLFF TRBJ1-4 TRBV19
CASSLTSGRAVEQFF TRBJ2-1 TRBV5-4
CASSGSSGVNQPQHF TRBJ1-5 TRBV9
CASSLGGSGYTGELFF TRBJ2-2 TRBV5-1
CASSPSVWQGDGYTF TRBJ1-2 TRBV18
CASSRDRRNQPQHF TRBJ1-5 TRBV6-5
CASSSRAVGQGASGANVLTF TRBJ2-6 TRBV27